This T cell receptor beta chain was observed in a study of blood T cell repertoires in COVID-19. For the study at large: From T cells, B-cell-depleted T cells, or PBMCs came the material, which was cDNA or gDNA.

The Seattle site enrolled patients during active infection and followed them longitudinally. Some clones are missing from TCRdb's copy, which holds only in-frame ones; the method was immunoSEQ multiplex PCR. The data show tens of thousands of clones, 89% seen once. The ends were cut back, 0 bases at V and 3 bases at J, with 8 bases in the middle. The CDR3 totals 14 residues. CDR1 is LGHDT, CDR2 YNNKEL, per germline (reference sequence). The receptor was isolated from an older woman with COVID-19, enrolled during active disease. V usage is TRBV3-1 (or the pseudogene TRBV3-2) and J usage is TRBJ1-2; D gene unclear. The sample taken for sequencing was peripheral blood. The DNA for the CDR3 is TGTGCCAGCAGCCAAGATACCGCAGACTATGGCTACACCTTC. It yields the protein CASSQDTADYGYTF.